Detailed here is one TCR beta chain. This clonotype came up a few times. Its antigen remains undetermined. No much larger clonotype is one base removed from it; base qualities were not supplied. CDR1 is given as MNHEY and CDR2 as SMNVEV, both from the germline V gene (reference sequence). V loses 8 bases of germline sequence and J loses 6 bases, and the interval between the two ends is 10 bases. The CDR3 holds 12 amino acids from the cysteine to the phenylalanine. The only DNA kept is the CDR3, 36 bases in frame from the first base. The data were taken from a study of identical twins (dated by TCRdb to the mid-2010s). Study-wide context: TCR alpha and beta repertoires from monozygotic twins, unrelated adults of various ages and cord blood were deep-sequenced to test whether fetal clonotypes persist. Replicate twin experiments were performed at different times using different library preparation protocols to rule out contamination. The research as a whole found: Excess twin sharing in beta out-of-frame sequences was weaker because fewer shared sequences lowered the signal-to-noise ratio. Zero-insertion analyses could be partly confounded by invariant T cells such as MAIT and iNKT, though diverse VJ usage argued against such confounding for most clonotypes. Abundant cord blood beta clonotypes carried fewer insertions; young adult naive repertoires showed a weaker similar trend, while memory repertoires showed none. Recombination models systematically underestimated out-of-frame TCR alpha sharing in monozygotic twins but agreed with sharing between unrelated individuals. Conclusions relied on cross-sectional statistical analysis, since the same donors could not be followed over many years. Compared with coincidental sharing between unrelated individuals, out-of-frame TCR alpha sequences shared between twins had an excess of sequences with low generation probability.

Library preparation used 5' RACE. The sample was run on an Illumina HiSeq 2000. A universal primer binding site was added through template switching, and the final cDNA carried a unique molecular identifier so that TCR cDNA molecules could be counted accurately. Specific primers in the conserved constant-segment region were used to synthesize first-strand cDNA for TCR alpha and beta chains. To control for contamination, every cDNA library carried two barcodes: a SMART-Mk sample barcode plus Illumina barcodes. TruSeq adapter sequences and Illumina sample barcodes were added in two successive PCR steps. Sequencing of the TCR alpha and beta cDNA libraries was done on the Illumina HiSeq platform using custom primers. Concerning the study's data processing: MiGEC was used to process raw reads and extract unique molecular identifiers, and MiXCR was used to find CDR3 positions. Recombination models were inferred per individual with the repgenHMM and IGoR tools using an EM algorithm. Shared clonotypes were analyzed with the tcR package in R, and sharing was normalized by the product of cloneset sizes. To study raw recombination free of thymic and clonal selection effects, out-of-frame nonproductive sequences were analyzed. Using fastp at Q25 and MiXCR, TCRdb reprocessed the public reads and kept productive beta chains. Under each unique CDR3 protein, matching rows form one entry showing the most common genes and DNA. The authors' filters were not applied to this entry. Present in this sample are 1,800,000 or so distinct CDR3 sequences, around 29% of which were seen just once. The ten largest account for more than 0.25% of the sample.

Every donor was a healthy Caucasian. This receptor was identified in a newborn girl in good health. The sample taken for sequencing was cord blood. The sequence joins TRBV27 to TRBJ2-2; the D segment cannot be called with confidence. The CDR3 protein is CASASTAGELFF. The nucleotide sequence is given as TGTGCCAGCGCTTCCACGGCCGGGGAGCTGTTTTTT.